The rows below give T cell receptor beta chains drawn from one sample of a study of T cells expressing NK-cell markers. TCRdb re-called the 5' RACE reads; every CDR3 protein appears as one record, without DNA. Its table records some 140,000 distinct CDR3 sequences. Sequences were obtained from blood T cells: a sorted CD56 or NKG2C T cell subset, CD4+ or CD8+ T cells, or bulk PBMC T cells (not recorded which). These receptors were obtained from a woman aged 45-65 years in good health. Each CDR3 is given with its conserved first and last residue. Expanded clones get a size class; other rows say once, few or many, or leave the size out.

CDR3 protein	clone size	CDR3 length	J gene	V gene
CSARALTTGTRIDEQFF	.	17	TRBJ2-1	TRBV20-1
CASSSPREDTQYF	.	13	TRBJ2-3	TRBV7-2
CAYPSEGSLYGYTF	.	14	TRBJ1-2	TRBV30
CASSRGMYQETQYF	.	14	TRBJ2-5	TRBV11-2
CASSLVGPGTEAFF	.	14	TRBJ1-1	TRBV7-9
CATSARDSYSNQPQHF	large	16	TRBJ1-5	TRBV24-1
CASGLVGAGPQVSYNEQFF	.	19	TRBJ2-1	TRBV12-5
CASSEIPNTGELFF	.	14	TRBJ2-2	TRBV6-1
CASSLREDNEQFF	.	13	TRBJ2-1	TRBV7-8
CASSYGGDLSYEQYF	.	15	TRBJ2-7	TRBV6-5
CASSLFGDYQFF	.	12	TRBJ2-1	TRBV27
CASSSTPGGSTEAFF	.	15	TRBJ1-1	TRBV11-3
CASGPRDRENEQFF	.	14	TRBJ2-1	TRBV5-1
CASSLVAGEKLFF	.	13	TRBJ1-4	TRBV27
CASGLTSFPAEQFF	.	14	TRBJ2-1	TRBV12-5
CASRLTGDEQYF	.	12	TRBJ2-7	TRBV11-2
CAISQGGTYEQYF	.	13	TRBJ2-7	TRBV10-3
CASSYRGRTSGSNEQFF	.	17	TRBJ2-1	TRBV5-1
CASSPDRAPGNTIYF	.	15	TRBJ1-3	TRBV13
CASSLIVGQGKDQPQHF	.	17	TRBJ1-5	TRBV7-8
CATSDFRAQRFF	.	12	TRBJ2-1	TRBV24-1
CASRAGPGAFF	.	11	TRBJ1-1	TRBV12-3/TRBV12-4
CAISENTDRWSYNEQFF	.	17	TRBJ2-1	TRBV10-3
CASGYRGLREQYF	.	13	TRBJ2-7	TRBV12-5
CASSTRQEEAEKLFF	.	15	TRBJ1-4	TRBV5-5
CASSQLPRVNEQFF	.	14	TRBJ2-1	TRBV4-1
CASSEWDRVWEKLFF	.	15	TRBJ1-4	TRBV25-1
CASSEGDPPLNEQFF	.	15	TRBJ2-1	TRBV10-2
CASSLGLAGVTGELFF	.	16	TRBJ2-2	TRBV27
CATSRVIGSPLHF	.	13	TRBJ1-6	TRBV15
CASSQGRVRTSGSSEQYF	.	18	TRBJ2-7	TRBV6-5
CASTEQGLSEKLFF	.	14	TRBJ1-4	TRBV12-3/TRBV12-4
CASSSPQTSGRDEQFF	.	16	TRBJ2-1	TRBV12-3/TRBV12-4
CASKSLAGPRGDTQYF	.	16	TRBJ2-3	TRBV7-9
CASSLAGEWSNQPQHF	.	16	TRBJ1-5	TRBV7-9
CASSQDASGQETQYF	.	15	TRBJ2-5	TRBV4-1
CSGSLGGTDTQYF	.	13	TRBJ2-3	TRBV29-1
CASHLHDRGNTEAFF	.	15	TRBJ1-1	TRBV5-6
CASVPSEGGLETQYF	.	15	TRBJ2-5	TRBV12-3/TRBV12-4
CASSRRSRPYEQYF	.	14	TRBJ2-7	TRBV14
CSAPLMAYNEQFF	.	13	TRBJ2-1	TRBV29-1
CASTYMNEQFF	.	11	TRBJ2-1	TRBV27
CASSFSPTSGGYTDTQYF	.	18	TRBJ2-3	TRBV5-1
CSVVAEMPNEQFF	.	13	TRBJ2-1	TRBV29-1
CASSLTGTSGSYEQYF	.	16	TRBJ2-7	TRBV28
CASSRLDPHALEGYTF	.	16	TRBJ1-2	TRBV5-1
CASSPWEGQGEQYF	.	14	TRBJ2-7	TRBV9
CATSPGLNEQFF	.	12	TRBJ2-1	TRBV24-1
CATSVSGGTGETQYF	.	15	TRBJ2-5	TRBV24-1
CASSEWQGLSTDTQYF	.	16	TRBJ2-3	TRBV2
CASSYPDFLRGYTF	.	14	TRBJ1-2	TRBV6-2/TRBV6-3
CATSEFLRTEGTDTQYF	.	17	TRBJ2-3	TRBV24-1
CASGLSLVEEYF	.	12	TRBJ2-5	TRBV12-5
CASSPGVGNYEQYF	.	14	TRBJ2-7	TRBV7-6
CASESRRGELFF	.	12	TRBJ2-2	TRBV19
CASLGLAGEKEQFF	.	14	TRBJ2-1	TRBV27
CASSQEGLAVTSTDTQYF	.	18	TRBJ2-3	TRBV3-1
CASSPTGGPNTGELFF	.	16	TRBJ2-2	TRBV4-1
CASSQGSRVYNEQFF	.	15	TRBJ2-1	TRBV4-1